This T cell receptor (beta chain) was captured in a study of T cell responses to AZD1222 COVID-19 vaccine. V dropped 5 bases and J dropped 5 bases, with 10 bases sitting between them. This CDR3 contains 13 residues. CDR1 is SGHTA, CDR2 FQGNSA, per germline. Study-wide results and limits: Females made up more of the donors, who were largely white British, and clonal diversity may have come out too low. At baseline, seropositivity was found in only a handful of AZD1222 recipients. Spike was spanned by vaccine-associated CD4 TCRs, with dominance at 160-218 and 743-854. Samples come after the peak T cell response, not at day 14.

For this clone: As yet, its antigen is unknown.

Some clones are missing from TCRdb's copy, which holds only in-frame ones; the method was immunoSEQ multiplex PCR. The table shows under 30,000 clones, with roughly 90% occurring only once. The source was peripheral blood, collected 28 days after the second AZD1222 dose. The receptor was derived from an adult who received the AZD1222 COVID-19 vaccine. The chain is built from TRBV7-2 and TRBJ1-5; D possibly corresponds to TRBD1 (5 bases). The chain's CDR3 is CASSRTKDQPQHF. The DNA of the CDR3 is TGTGCCAGCAGCAGGACAAAAGATCAGCCCCAGCATTTT. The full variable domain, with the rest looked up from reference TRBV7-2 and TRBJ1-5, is GAGVSQSPSNKVTEKGKDVELRCDPISGHTALYWYRQSLGQGLEFLIYFQGNSAPDKSGLPSDRFSAERTGGSVSTLTIQRTQQEDSAVYLCASSRTKDQPQHFGDGTRLSIL.